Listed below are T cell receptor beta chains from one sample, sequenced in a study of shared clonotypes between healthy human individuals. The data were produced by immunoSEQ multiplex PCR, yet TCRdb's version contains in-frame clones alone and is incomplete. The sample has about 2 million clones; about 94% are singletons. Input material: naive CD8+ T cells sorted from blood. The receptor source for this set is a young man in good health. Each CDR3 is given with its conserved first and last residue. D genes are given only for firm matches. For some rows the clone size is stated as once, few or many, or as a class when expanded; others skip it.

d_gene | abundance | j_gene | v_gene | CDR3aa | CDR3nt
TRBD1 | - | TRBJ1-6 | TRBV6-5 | CASTPQGGNSPLHF | TGTGCCAGCACCCCCCAGGGGGGTAATTCACCCCTCCACTTT
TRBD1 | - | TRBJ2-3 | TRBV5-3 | CARSASGTGATGRYPDTQYF | TGTGCCAGAAGCGCCTCCGGGACAGGGGCTACCGGGAGGTATCCAGATACGCAGTATTTT
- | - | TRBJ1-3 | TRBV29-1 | CSVEEGAGGNTIYF | TGCAGCGTTGAAGAGGGGGCGGGAGGAAACACCATATATTTT
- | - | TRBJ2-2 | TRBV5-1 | CASSLDGGVGELFF | TGCGCCAGCAGCTTGGACGGGGGCGTCGGGGAGCTGTTTTTT
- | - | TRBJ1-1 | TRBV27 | CASSSGWGTNTEAFF | TGTGCCAGCAGTTCAGGGTGGGGGACTAACACTGAAGCTTTCTTT
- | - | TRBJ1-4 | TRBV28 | CASTPGTKNEKLFF | TGTGCCAGCACCCCCGGGACAAAAAATGAAAAACTGTTTTTT
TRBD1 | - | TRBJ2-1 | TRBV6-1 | CASRDRGTYNEQFF | TGTGCCAGCAGAGACAGGGGGACCTACAATGAGCAGTTCTTC
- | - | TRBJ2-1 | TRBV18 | CASSPKAIAPHEQFF | TGTGCCAGCTCACCAAAGGCAATAGCACCCCATGAGCAGTTCTTC
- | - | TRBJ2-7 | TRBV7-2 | CASSLDSQGGPRDEQYF | TGTGCCAGCAGCTTGGACAGCCAAGGGGGACCCCGAGACGAGCAGTACTTC
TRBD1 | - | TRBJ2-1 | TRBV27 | CASRTGGTENEQFF | TGTGCCAGCAGAACAGGGGGCACGGAAAATGAGCAGTTCTTC
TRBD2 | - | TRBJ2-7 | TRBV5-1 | CASSLLAGEGYEQYF | TGCGCCAGCAGCTTGTTGGCGGGAGAAGGATACGAGCAGTACTTC
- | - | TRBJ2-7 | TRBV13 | CASSLGQGGNEQYF | TGTGCCAGCAGCTTAGGGCAGGGGGGCAACGAGCAGTACTTC
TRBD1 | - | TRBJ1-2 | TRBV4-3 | CASSQGQGVGYGYTF | TGCGCCAGCAGCCAAGGACAGGGGGTAGGCTATGGCTACACCTTC
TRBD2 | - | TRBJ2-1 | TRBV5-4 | CASSVSGNEQFF | TGTGCCAGCAGCGTTAGCGGGAATGAGCAGTTCTTC
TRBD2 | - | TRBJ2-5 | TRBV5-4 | CASSLAGGGETQYF | TGTGCCAGCAGCTTGGCGGGCGGGGGGGAGACCCAGTACTTC
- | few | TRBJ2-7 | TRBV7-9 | CASSLAQYEQYF | TGTGCCAGCAGCTTAGCGCAGTACGAGCAGTACTTC
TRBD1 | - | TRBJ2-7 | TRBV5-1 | CASSEGQGSLSYEQYF | TGCGCCAGCAGCGAAGGACAGGGGAGCCTCTCCTACGAGCAGTACTTC
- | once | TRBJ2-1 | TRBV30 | CAWSGAQGFSHNEQFF | TGTGCCTGGAGTGGGGCCCAGGGGTTTAGCCACAATGAGCAGTTCTTC
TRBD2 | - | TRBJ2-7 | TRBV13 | CASEPSGNYEQYF | TGTGCCAGCGAGCCTAGCGGGAACTACGAGCAGTACTTC
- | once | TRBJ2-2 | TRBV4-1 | CASSQDVSWTGELFF | TGCGCCAGCAGCCAAGATGTTAGTTGGACCGGGGAGCTGTTTTTT
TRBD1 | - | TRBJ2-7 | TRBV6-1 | CASSEDRTYEQYF | TGTGCCAGCAGTGAGGACAGGACCTACGAGCAGTACTTC
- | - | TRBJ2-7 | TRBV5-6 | CASSESLREHSYEQYF | TGTGCCAGCAGCGAGAGCCTCAGGGAACACTCCTACGAGCAGTACTTC
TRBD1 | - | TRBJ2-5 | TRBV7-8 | CASSLVGTGSLWQETQYF | TGTGCCAGCAGCTTAGTCGGGACAGGATCCCTGTGGCAAGAGACCCAGTACTTC
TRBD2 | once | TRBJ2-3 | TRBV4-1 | CASSQDAASGRSDTQYF | TGCGCCAGCAGCCAAGATGCGGCTAGCGGGAGGTCAGATACGCAGTATTTT
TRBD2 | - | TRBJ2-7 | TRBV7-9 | CASSLELAGGPYEQYF | TGTGCCAGCAGCTTAGAGTTGGCGGGAGGACCCTACGAGCAGTACTTC
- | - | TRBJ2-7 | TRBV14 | CASSQVQGGEQYF | TGTGCCAGCAGCCAAGTCCAGGGTGGGGAGCAGTACTTC
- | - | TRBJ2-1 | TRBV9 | CASSVALGNEQFF | TGTGCCAGCAGCGTAGCTTTGGGCAATGAGCAGTTCTTC
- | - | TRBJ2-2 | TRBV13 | CASSLVGTGELFF | TGTGCCAGCAGCTTAGTGGGAACCGGGGAGCTGTTTTTT
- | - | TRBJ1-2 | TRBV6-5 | CASSLTEGNYGYTF | TGTGCCAGCAGCCTCACCGAGGGAAACTATGGCTACACCTTC
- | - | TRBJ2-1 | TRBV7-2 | CASSLGGVGYNEQFF | TGTGCCAGCAGCTTAGGAGGGGTAGGGTACAATGAGCAGTTCTTC
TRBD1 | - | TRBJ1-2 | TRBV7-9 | CASSFGQGDYGYTF | TGTGCCAGCAGCTTCGGACAGGGAGACTATGGCTACACCTTC
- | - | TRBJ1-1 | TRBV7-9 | CASSPPQGNTEAFF | TGTGCCAGCAGCCCGCCACAGGGAAACACTGAAGCTTTCTTT
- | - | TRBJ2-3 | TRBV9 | CASTITPGHGTDTQYF | TGTGCCAGCACCATAACCCCAGGACACGGCACAGATACGCAGTATTTT
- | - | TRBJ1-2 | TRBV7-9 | CASSLGTSYGYTF | TGTGCCAGCAGCTTAGGGACAAGCTATGGCTACACCTTC